What follows describes a single T cell receptor beta chain. No antigen is known for it. The sample belongs to a study of Ad26.COV2.S vaccination and SARS-CoV-2 variants. Across the study: Into the muscle, Ad26.COV2.S was dosed once or twice, 56 days apart. Overall study results and limits: Reportedly, after vaccination the spike-specific CD8+ and CD4+ T cell responses displayed substantial breadth.

The table came from immunoSEQ multiplex PCR; TCRdb's copy has only in-frame clones and leaves some out. Among 300,000 to 400,000 clones listed, roughly 84% were seen once. V lost 4 bases, J lost 6 bases, and 12 bases lay in between. CDR1 and CDR2 from the germline V gene are SGHDN and FVKESK. The CDR3 consists of 13 residues. Treatment here: 15 to 20 received Ad26.COV2.S at low or high dose, single or two shots; several received placebo; per-sample allocation not given. The samples were gathered on day 63 after the first injection of vaccine or placebo. As its vector, the vaccine had Ad26, which expressed Wuhan-strain SARS-CoV-2 spike.

The rearrangement links TRBV14 to TRBJ1-2, with unresolved D. Sample: peripheral blood, taken in a trial of Ad26.COV2.S vaccine versus placebo. The TCR originated in a person aged 18-60 years who received the Ad26.COV2.S COVID-19 vaccine or a placebo. CDR3 coding DNA: TGTGCCAGCAGCCGGGCCTCCTGGGATGGCTACACCTTC. Its protein is CASSRASWDGYTF.